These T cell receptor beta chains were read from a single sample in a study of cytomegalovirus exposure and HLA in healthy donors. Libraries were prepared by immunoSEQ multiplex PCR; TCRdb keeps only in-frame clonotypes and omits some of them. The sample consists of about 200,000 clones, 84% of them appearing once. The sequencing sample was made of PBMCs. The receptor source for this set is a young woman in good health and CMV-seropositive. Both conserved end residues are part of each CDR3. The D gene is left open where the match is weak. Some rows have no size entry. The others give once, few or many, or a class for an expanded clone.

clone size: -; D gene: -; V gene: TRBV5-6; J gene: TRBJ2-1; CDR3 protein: CASSSSPTGYNEQFF; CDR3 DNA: TGTGCCAGCAGCTCGTCCCCGACAGGTTACAATGAGCAGTTCTTC
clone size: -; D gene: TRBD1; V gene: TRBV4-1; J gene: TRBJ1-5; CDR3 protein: CASSQGGQGAFNQPQHF; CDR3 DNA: TGCGCCAGCAGCCAAGGGGGACAGGGGGCGTTCAATCAGCCCCAGCATTTT
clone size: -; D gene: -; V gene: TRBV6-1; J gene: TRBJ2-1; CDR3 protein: CASTVRGAYNEQFF; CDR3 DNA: TGTGCCAGCACCGTAAGGGGCGCCTACAATGAGCAGTTCTTC
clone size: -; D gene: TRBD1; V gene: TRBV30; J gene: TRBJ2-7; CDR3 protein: CAWSPAGTGGYEQYF; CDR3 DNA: TGTGCCTGGAGTCCAGCCGGGACAGGGGGCTACGAGCAGTACTTC
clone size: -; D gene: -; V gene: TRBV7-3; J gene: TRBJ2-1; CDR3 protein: CASSQPGLLNEQFF; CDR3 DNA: TGTGCCAGCAGCCAACCGGGACTCCTCAATGAGCAGTTCTTC
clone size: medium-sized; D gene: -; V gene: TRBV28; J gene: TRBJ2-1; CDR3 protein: CASSFGANNEQFF; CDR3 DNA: TGTGCCAGCAGTTTTGGGGCCAACAATGAGCAGTTCTTC
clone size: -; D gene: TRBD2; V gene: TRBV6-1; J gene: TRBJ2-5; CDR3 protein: CASSGPSGRGETQYF; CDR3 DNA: TGTGCCAGCAGCGGTCCTAGCGGGAGAGGGGAGACCCAGTACTTC
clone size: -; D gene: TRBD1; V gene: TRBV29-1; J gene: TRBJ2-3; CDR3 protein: CSVEGTATDTQYF; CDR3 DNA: TGCAGCGTTGAGGGGACAGCCACAGATACGCAGTATTTT
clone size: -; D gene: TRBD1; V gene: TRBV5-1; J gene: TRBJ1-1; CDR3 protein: CASSLETTGTNTEAFF; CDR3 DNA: TGCGCCAGCAGCTTGGAAACGACAGGGACGAACACTGAAGCTTTCTTT
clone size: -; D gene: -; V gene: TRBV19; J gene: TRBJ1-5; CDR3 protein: CASSSGTNAAQPQHF; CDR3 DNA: TGTGCCAGTTCCTCCGGGACAAATGCGGCTCAGCCCCAGCATTTT
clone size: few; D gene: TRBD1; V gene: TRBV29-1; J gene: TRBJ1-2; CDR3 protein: CSVSETGHGYTF; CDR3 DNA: TGCAGCGTTTCCGAGACAGGGCATGGCTACACCTTC
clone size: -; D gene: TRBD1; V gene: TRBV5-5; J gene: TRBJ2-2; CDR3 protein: CASSPWTGGGELFF; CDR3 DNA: TGTGCCAGCAGCCCCTGGACAGGGGGCGGGGAGCTGTTTTTT
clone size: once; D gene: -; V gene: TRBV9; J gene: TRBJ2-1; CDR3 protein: CASSVDAGLGYEQFF; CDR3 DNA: TGTGCCAGCAGCGTAGATGCAGGGTTAGGCTATGAGCAGTTCTTC
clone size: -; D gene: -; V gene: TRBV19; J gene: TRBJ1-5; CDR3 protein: CASSKAGMNQPQHF; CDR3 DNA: TGTGCCAGTAGTAAAGCAGGGATGAATCAGCCCCAGCATTTT